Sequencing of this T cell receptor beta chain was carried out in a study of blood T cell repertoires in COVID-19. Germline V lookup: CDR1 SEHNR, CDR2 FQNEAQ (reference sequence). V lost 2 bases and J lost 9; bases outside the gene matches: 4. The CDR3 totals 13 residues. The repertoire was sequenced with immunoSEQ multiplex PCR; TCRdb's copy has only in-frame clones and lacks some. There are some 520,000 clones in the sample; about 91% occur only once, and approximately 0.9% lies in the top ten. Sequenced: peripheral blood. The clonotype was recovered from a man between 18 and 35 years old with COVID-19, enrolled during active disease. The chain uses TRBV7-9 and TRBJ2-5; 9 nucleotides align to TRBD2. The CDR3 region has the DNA TGTGCCAGCAGCTTATCTAGCGGGGAAGCCCAGTACTTC. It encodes CASSLSSGEAQYF.